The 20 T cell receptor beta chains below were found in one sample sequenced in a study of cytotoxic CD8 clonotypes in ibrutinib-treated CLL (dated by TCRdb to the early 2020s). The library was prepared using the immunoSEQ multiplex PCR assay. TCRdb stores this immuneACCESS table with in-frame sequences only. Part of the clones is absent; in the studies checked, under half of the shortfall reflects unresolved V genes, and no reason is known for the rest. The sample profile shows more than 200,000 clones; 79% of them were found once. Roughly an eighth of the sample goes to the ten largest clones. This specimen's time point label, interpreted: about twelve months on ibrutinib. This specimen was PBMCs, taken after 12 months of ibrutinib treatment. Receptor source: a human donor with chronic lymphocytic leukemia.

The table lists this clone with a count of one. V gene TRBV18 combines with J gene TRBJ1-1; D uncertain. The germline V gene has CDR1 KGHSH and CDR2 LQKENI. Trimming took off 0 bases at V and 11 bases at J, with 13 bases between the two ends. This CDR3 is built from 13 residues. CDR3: CASSPPASVGAFF. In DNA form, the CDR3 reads TGTGCCAGCTCACCACCGGCTTCAGTCGGGGCTTTCTTT.

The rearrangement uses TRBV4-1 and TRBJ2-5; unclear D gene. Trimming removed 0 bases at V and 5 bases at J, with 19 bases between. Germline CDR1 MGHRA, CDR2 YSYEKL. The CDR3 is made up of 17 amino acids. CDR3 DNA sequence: TGCGCCAGCAGCCAAGATCTGGGCAGCAAGTTAGGGGAGACCCAGTACTTC. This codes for CASSQDLGSKLGETQYF.

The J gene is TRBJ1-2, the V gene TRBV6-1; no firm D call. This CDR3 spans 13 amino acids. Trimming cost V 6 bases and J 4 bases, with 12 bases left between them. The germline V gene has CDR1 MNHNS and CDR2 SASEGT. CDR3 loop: CASRATDSYGYTF. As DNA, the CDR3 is TGTGCCAGCAGAGCTACAGACTCCTATGGCTACACCTTC.

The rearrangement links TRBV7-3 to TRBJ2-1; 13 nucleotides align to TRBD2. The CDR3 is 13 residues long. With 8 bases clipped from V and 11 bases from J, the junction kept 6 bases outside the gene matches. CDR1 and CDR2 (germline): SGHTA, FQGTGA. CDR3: CASGQGLAGQQFF. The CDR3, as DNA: TGTGCCAGCGGACAGGGACTAGCGGGACAGCAGTTCTTC.

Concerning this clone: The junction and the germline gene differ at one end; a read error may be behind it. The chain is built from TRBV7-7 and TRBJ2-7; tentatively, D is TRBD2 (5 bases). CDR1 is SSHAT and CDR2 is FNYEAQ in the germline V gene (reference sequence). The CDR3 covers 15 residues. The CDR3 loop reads CASSSQIGRDYEQYF. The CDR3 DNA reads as TGTGCTAGCAGCTCACAAATCGGACGGGACTACGAGCAGTACTTC.

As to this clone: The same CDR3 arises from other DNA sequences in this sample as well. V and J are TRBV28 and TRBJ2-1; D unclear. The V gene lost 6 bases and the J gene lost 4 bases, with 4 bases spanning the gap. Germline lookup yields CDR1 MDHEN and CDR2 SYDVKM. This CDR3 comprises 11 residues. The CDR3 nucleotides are TGTGCCAGCAGCCGTTACAATGAGCAGTTCTTC. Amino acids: CASSRYNEQFF.

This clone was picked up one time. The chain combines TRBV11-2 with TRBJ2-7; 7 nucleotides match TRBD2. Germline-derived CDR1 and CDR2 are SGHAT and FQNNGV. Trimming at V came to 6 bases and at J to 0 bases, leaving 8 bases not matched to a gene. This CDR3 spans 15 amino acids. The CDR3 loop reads CASRGTSASSYEQYF. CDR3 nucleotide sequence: TGTGCCAGCAGGGGTACTAGCGCTAGCTCCTACGAGCAGTACTTC.

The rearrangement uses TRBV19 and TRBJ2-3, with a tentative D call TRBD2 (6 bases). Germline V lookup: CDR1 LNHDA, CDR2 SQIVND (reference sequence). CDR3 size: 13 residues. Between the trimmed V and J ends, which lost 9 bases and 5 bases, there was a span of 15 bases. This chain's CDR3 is CASSWFGGDTQYF. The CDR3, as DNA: TGTGCCAGCAGCTGGTTCGGGGGAGATACGCAGTATTTT.

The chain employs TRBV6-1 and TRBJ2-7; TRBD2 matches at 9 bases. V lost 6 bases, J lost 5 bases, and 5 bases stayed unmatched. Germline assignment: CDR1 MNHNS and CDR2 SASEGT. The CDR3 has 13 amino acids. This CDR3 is CASRIAGAHEQYF. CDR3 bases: TGTGCCAGCAGGATAGCGGGAGCCCACGAGCAGTACTTC.

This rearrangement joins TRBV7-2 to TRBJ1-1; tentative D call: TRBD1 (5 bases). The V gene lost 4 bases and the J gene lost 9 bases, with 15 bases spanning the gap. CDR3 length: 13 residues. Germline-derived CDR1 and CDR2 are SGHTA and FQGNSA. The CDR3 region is CASSSGQTLKAFF. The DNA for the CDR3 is TGTGCCAGCAGCTCGGGGCAAACCTTGAAAGCTTTCTTT.

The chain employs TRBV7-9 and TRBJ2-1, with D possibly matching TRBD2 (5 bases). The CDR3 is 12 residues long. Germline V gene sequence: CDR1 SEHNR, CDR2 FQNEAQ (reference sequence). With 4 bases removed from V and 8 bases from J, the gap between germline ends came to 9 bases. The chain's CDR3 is CASSSTSYEQFF. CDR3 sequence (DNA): TGTGCCAGCAGCTCAACTAGTTATGAGCAGTTCTTC. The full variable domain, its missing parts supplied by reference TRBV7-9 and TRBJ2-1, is DTGVSQNPRHKITKRGQNVTFRCDPISEHNRLYWYRQTLGQGPEFLTYFQNEAQLEKSRLLSDRFSAERPKGSFSTLEIQRTEQGDSAMYLCASSSTSYEQFFGPGTRLTVL.

CDR3 coding DNA: TGTGCCAGCATCCTGCAGGGGGCTTATGAAAAACTGTTTTTT. Its protein is CASILQGAYEKLFF. The chain carries TRBV2 and TRBJ1-4, with 8 bases that match TRBD1. The CDR3 is 14 amino acids. The V gene end was trimmed by 7 bases and the J gene end by 6 bases; junction bases not matched to a gene: 7. Germline CDR1 is SNHLY and CDR2 is FYNNEI.

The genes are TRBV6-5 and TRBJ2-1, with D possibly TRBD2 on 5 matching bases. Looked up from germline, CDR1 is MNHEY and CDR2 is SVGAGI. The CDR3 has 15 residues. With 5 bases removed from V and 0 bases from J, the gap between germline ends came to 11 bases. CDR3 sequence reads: CASSPLASSYNEQFF. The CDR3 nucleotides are TGTGCCAGCAGTCCCCTAGCCAGCTCCTACAATGAGCAGTTCTTC.

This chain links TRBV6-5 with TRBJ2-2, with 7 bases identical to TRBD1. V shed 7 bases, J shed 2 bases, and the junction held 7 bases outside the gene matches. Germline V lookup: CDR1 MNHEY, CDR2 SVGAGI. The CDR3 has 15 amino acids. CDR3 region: CASTPTGPNTGELFF. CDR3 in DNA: TGTGCCAGCACCCCGACAGGGCCCAACACCGGGGAGCTGTTTTTT.

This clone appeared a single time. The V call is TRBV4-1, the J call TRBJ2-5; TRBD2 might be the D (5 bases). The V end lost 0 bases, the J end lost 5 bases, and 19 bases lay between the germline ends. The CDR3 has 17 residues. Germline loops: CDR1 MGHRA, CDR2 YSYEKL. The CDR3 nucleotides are TGCGCCAGCAGCCAAGATAACCGGCTAGCCGGGTGGGAGACCCAGTACTTC. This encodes CASSQDNRLAGWETQYF.

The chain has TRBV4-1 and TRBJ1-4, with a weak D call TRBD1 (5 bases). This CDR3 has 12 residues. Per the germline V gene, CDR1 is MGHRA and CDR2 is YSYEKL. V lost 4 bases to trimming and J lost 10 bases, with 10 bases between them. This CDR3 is CASSPYGGKLFF. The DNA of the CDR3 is TGCGCCAGCAGCCCGTACGGGGGAAAACTGTTTTTT.

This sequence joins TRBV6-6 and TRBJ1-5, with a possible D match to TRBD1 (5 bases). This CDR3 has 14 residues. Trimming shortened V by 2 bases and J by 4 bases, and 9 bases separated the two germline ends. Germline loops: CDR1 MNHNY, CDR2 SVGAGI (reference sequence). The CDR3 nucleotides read TGTGCCAGCAGTTACCAGACAGTTAATCAGCCCCAGCATTTT. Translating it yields CASSYQTVNQPQHF.

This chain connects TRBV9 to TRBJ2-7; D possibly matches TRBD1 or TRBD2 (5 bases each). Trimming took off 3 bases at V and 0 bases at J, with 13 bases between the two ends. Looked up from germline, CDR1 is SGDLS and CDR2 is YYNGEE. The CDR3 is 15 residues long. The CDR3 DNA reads TGTGCCAGCAGCGCCGGGGCAGGGAACTCCTACGAGCAGTACTTC. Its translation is CASSAGAGNSYEQYF.

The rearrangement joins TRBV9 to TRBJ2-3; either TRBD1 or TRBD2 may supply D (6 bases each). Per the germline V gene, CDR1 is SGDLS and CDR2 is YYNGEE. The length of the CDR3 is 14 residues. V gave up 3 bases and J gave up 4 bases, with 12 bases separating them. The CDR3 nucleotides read TGTGCCAGCAGCGCCGGGGGCAGGCCAGATACGCAGTATTTT. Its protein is CASSAGGRPDTQYF.

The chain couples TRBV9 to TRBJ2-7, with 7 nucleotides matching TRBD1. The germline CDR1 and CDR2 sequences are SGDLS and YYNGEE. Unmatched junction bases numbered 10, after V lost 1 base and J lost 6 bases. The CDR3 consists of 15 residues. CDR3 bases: TGTGCCAGCAGCGTACGGTCAGGGGGAAAATCCGAGCAGTACTTC. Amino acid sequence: CASSVRSGGKSEQYF.